One sample yielded the 29 T cell receptor beta chains listed below, sequenced in a study of T cells in Graves' hyperthyroidism and ophthalmopathy. Amplification of TCR beta CDR3 regions was performed using RNA transcripts as template. Carried out on the TCR CDR3, a first-round RT-PCR used the HTBI primer set. TCRdb redid the calling of the multiplex PCR reads with MiXCR, one entry per CDR3 protein. The sample carries about 590,000 distinct CDR3 sequences, about a sixth recorded once. Sequencing was done on a sample of blood. These receptors were obtained from a woman aged 30 to 39 with Graves' hyperthyroidism.

This rearrangement joins TRBV11-1 to TRBJ2-7; TRBD1 aligns across 8 bases. The CDR3 has 16 amino acids. Germline trimming cut 6 bases from V and 3 bases from J; bases unmatched to any gene: 13. From germline, CDR1 is SGHAT and CDR2 FQDESV (reference sequence). In DNA, the CDR3 is TGTGCCAGCAGTAAAGGGTATAGGACAGGGTTCTACGAGCAGTACTTC. Its translation is CASSKGYRTGFYEQYF.

The table lists this clonotype with a few counts. The CDR3 DNA reads as TGTGCCAGCGGGGAGTCATCGGGGCTGAACACCGGGGAGCTGTTTTTT. Amino acid sequence: CASGESSGLNTGELFF. The chain uses TRBV7-6 and TRBJ2-2; D may correspond to TRBD1 or TRBD2 (5 bases each). Trimming pared 8 bases from V and 1 base from J, leaving 17 bases between. Germline-derived CDR1 and CDR2 are SGHVS and FNYEAQ. The CDR3 has 16 amino acids.

The rearrangement uses TRBV20-1 and TRBJ2-1, with 9 bases matching TRBD2. V lost 1 base and J lost 6; bases outside the gene matches: 4. The CDR3 is 14 residues long. Looked up from germline, CDR1 is DFQATT and CDR2 is SNEGSKA (reference sequence). The CDR3 bases are TGCAGTGCTAGAGGTATAGCGGGAGTCAATGAGCAGTTCTTC. Its protein is CSARGIAGVNEQFF.

There are many counts of this clonotype. The V and J genes are TRBV20-1 and TRBJ2-3; 8 bases fit TRBD2. CDR1 and CDR2 (germline): DFQATT, SNEGSKA (reference sequence). The CDR3 sequence is 15 residues long. With V trimmed by 6 bases and J by 5 bases, 13 bases remained unmatched. CDR3 sequence: CSAPPAGGSIDTQYF. The CDR3 coding sequence is TGCAGTGCCCCCCCCGCGGGAGGTTCTATAGATACGCAGTATTTT.

This clonotype was detected only a few times. The chain joins TRBV2 to TRBJ2-2, with 15 bases that match TRBD2. Looked up from germline, CDR1 is SNHLY and CDR2 is FYNNEI. This CDR3 spans 16 amino acids. V trimming: 5 bases; J trimming: 5 bases; junction bases outside the gene matches: 3. CDR3 coding DNA: TGTGCCAGCAGTACCGGGACTAGCGGGAGGACCGGGGAGCTGTTTTTT. Translation gives CASSTGTSGRTGELFF.

The CDR3 loop reads CASSATDHGMIRFQYF. The DNA for the CDR3 is TGTGCCAGTAGTGCCACGGACCACGGAATGATCCGTTTTCAGTATTTT. The rearrangement joins TRBV19 to TRBJ2-3; D is undetermined. Germline CDR1 LNHDA, CDR2 SQIVND (reference sequence). This CDR3 is 16 amino acids long. The ends were cut back, 5 bases at V and 12 bases at J, with 27 bases in the middle.

This clonotype was seen ten or more times. CDR3 sequence (DNA): TGTGCCAACAAACGGGGACAGGGAAAGAATGAAAAACTGTTTTTT. Protein product: CANKRGQGKNEKLFF. The chain combines TRBV2 with TRBJ1-4; TRBD1 agrees at 9 bases. Trimming took 10 bases from V and 5 from J; bases not matched to a gene: 11. The CDR3 has 15 amino acids. Germline loops: CDR1 SNHLY, CDR2 FYNNEI.

This clonotype was observed many times. The DNA of the CDR3 is TGCAGTGCTAGAGAAGGCTATGAGCAGTTCTTC. It specifies CSAREGYEQFF. The V call is TRBV20-1, the J call TRBJ2-1; D is ambiguous. Trimming removed 0 bases from V and 8 bases from J, with 5 bases in between. Germline assignment: CDR1 DFQATT and CDR2 SNEGSKA (reference sequence). This CDR3 comprises 11 residues.

Only a few counts were recorded for this clonotype. The chain recombines TRBV12-3 or TRBV12-4 with TRBJ2-5; 7 positions match TRBD2. V lost 1 base, J lost 1 base, and 6 bases stayed unmatched. This CDR3 spans 16 amino acids. The CDR3 spells CASSLGPSGVQETQYF. Here the CDR3 DNA reads TGTGCCAGCAGTTTAGGGCCTAGCGGAGTCCAAGAGACCCAGTACTTC.

This clonotype was detected ten times or more. The chain couples TRBV3-1 to TRBJ1-5; 8 bases line up with TRBD1. V lost 1 base to trimming and J lost 6 bases; unmatched junction nucleotides: 5. CDR3 length: 15 amino acids. CDR1 LGHDT and CDR2 YNNKEL come from the germline V gene (reference sequence). The CDR3 region is CASSQGQGAGQPQHF. For the CDR3, the DNA is TGTGCCAGCAGCCAAGGCCAGGGGGCTGGTCAGCCCCAGCATTTT.

This clonotype came up many times. The chain recombines TRBV6-1 with TRBJ2-6, with 7 bases fitting TRBD1. There are 17 residues in the CDR3. V gave up 4 bases and J gave up 4 bases; unmatched junction bases: 10. Germline V gene sequence: CDR1 MNHNS, CDR2 SASEGT. CDR3 in amino acids: CASSGDSGPLGANVLTF. CDR3 nucleotide sequence: TGTGCCAGCAGTGGGGACAGCGGTCCCCTAGGGGCCAACGTCCTGACTTTC.

The rearrangement joins TRBV27 to TRBJ2-2; TRBD2 is a possible D gene (5 bases). Germline loops: CDR1 MNHEY, CDR2 SMNVEV (reference sequence). Between the trimmed V and J ends, which lost 5 bases and 0 bases, there was a span of 13 bases. This CDR3 is built from 16 residues. The CDR3 protein is CASSPREPPNTGELFF. Here the CDR3 DNA reads TGTGCCAGCAGTCCCCGGGAACCCCCGAACACCGGGGAGCTGTTTTTT.

At least ten counts were recorded for this clonotype. The CDR3 bases are TGCAGTTCGGCGGGAAACAATCAGCCCCAGCATTTT. It translates to CSSAGNNQPQHF. J is TRBJ1-5 and V is TRBV20-1; D gene ambiguous. Germline V gives CDR1 DFQATT, CDR2 SNEGSKA (reference sequence). This CDR3 region has 12 residues. Trimming cost V 8 bases and J 3 bases, with 11 bases left between them.

The V and J genes are TRBV9 and TRBJ2-1; 16 bases align to TRBD2. CDR3 size: 21 residues. Germline V CDR1 and CDR2: SGDLS, YYNGEE. Trimming at V came to 1 base and at J to 2 bases, leaving 12 bases not matched to a gene. As DNA, the CDR3 is TGTGCCAGCAGCGTATACCCAGACTCCGGGACTAGCGGGAGGGCCTACAATGAGCAGTTCTTC. Protein sequence: CASSVYPDSGTSGRAYNEQFF.

This clonotype has at least ten counts. This chain links TRBV3-1 with TRBJ2-5; the D gene is possibly TRBD2 (5 bases). V lost 6 bases to trimming and J lost 5 bases, with 13 bases between them. CDR1 and CDR2 from the germline V gene are LGHDT and YNNKEL (reference sequence). This CDR3 region has 13 residues. The CDR3 is CASRMNGGETQYF. The CDR3, as DNA: TGTGCCAGCAGAATGAACGGCGGGGAGACCCAGTACTTC.

This clonotype has at least ten counts. The chain has TRBV11-2 and TRBJ1-4; the D gene is possibly TRBD1 (5 bases). This CDR3 comprises 17 residues. Germline-derived CDR1 and CDR2 are SGHAT and FQNNGV. V was clipped by 1 base and J by 11 bases, with 23 bases between them. The CDR3 loop is CASSLVVRASATGKLFF. CDR3 nucleotide sequence: TGTGCCAGCAGCTTAGTCGTCAGGGCATCGGCCACGGGGAAACTGTTTTTT.

The CDR3 spells CAWSGDRGPLSNSPLHF. The CDR3 DNA is TGTGCCTGGAGCGGGGACAGGGGGCCCCTATCAAATTCACCCCTCCACTTT. The rearrangement uses TRBV30 and TRBJ1-6, with TRBD1 identical over 12 bases. In germline, CDR1 is GTSNPN, CDR2 SVGIG (reference sequence). V lost 3 bases and J lost 7; bases outside the gene matches: 10. This CDR3 spans 17 amino acids.

This clonotype was counted ten times or more. This chain uses TRBV10-3 with TRBJ2-5; the D is unclear. The germline CDR1 and CDR2 sequences are ENHRY and SYGVKD. The CDR3 is 12 residues long. Trimming removed 4 bases at V and 2 bases at J, with 5 bases between. The CDR3, as DNA: TGTGCCATCAGTGCGCAACAAGAGACCCAGTACTTC. The encoded protein is CAISAQQETQYF.

This clonotype was seen a few times. V gene TRBV7-2 combines with J gene TRBJ2-7; D is uncertain. This CDR3 has 14 amino acids. V gave up 1 base and J gave up 1 base, with 8 bases separating them. CDR1 is SGHTA and CDR2 is FQGNSA in the germline V gene. CDR3 sequence: CASSLDSLSYEQYF. The CDR3 nucleotides are TGTGCCAGCAGCTTAGACTCTCTTTCCTACGAGCAGTACTTC.

This clonotype has just a few counts. The CDR3 DNA sequence: TGTGCCAGCAGTCCGAGGGAATCGGGTGCCGGGGAGCTGTTTTTT. Protein sequence: CASSPRESGAGELFF. The rearrangement uses TRBV7-9 and TRBJ2-2, with a possible D match to TRBD2 (5 bases). Deletions cut 6 bases from V and 6 bases from J, with 17 bases between. The CDR3 has 15 residues. Germline V gene sequence: CDR1 SEHNR, CDR2 FQNEAQ (reference sequence).

This clonotype was seen repeatedly, ten times or more. The J gene is TRBJ1-3, the V gene TRBV11-2, with TRBD1 matching over 10 bases. CDR1 SGHAT and CDR2 FQNNGV come from the germline V gene. CDR3 size: 15 residues. V shed 5 bases, J shed 3 bases, and the junction held 4 bases outside the gene matches. The CDR3 loop reads CASSRDRGDGNTIYF. Here the CDR3 DNA reads TGTGCCAGCAGCAGGGACAGGGGTGATGGAAACACCATATATTTT.

V and J are TRBV6-1 and TRBJ2-3; 15 positions match TRBD2. This CDR3 has 19 amino acids. J gave up 1 base and V 5 bases, and 10 bases lay outside the gene matches. Per germline, CDR1 MNHNS and CDR2 SASEGT. CDR3 region: CASSYLGLAGGRGTDTQYF. Here the CDR3 DNA reads TGTGCCAGCAGTTATTTAGGACTAGCGGGAGGGCGGGGCACAGATACGCAGTATTTT.

This clonotype was detected many times. The V and J genes are TRBV20-1 and TRBJ2-1; perhaps TRBD2 as D (6 bases). V was pared by 3 bases and J by 0 bases, with 12 bases between. The CDR3 is 15 residues long. Germline-derived CDR1 and CDR2 are DFQATT and SNEGSKA (reference sequence). The CDR3 protein is CSARTRYRSYNEQFF. CDR3 in DNA: TGCAGTGCTAGGACTAGATATCGCTCCTACAATGAGCAGTTCTTC.

This clonotype appeared many times. The chain recombines TRBV20-1 with TRBJ1-2; 11 bases map to TRBD1. Germline values: CDR1 DFQATT, CDR2 SNEGSKA (reference sequence). The trim removed 6 bases at V and 3 bases at J, leaving 6 bases unmatched. The CDR3 totals 14 residues. CDR3 nucleotides: TGCAGTGCCGATGGGACAGGGGGGGACTATGGCTACACCTTC. This encodes CSADGTGGDYGYTF.

This clonotype was seen many times. The chain carries TRBV2 and TRBJ2-3; 7 bases match TRBD2. The CDR3 is 13 amino acids. From germline, CDR1 is SNHLY and CDR2 FYNNEI. CDR3 sequence: CGSSGLSTDTQYF. As DNA, the CDR3 is TGTGGGTCCTCGGGACTAAGCACAGATACGCAGTATTTT.

This chain uses TRBV6-1 with TRBJ1-2, with D perhaps TRBD1 (6 bases). V was clipped by 7 bases and J by 5 bases, with 14 bases between them. Germline V gene sequence: CDR1 MNHNS, CDR2 SASEGT. The CDR3 runs 13 residues. The CDR3 loop reads CASTVGAGYGYTF. CDR3 coding DNA: TGTGCCAGCACTGTGGGGGCCGGGTATGGCTACACCTTC.

A remark on this clonotype: This clone may be a read error of a much larger clone one base away. V usage is TRBV2 and J usage is TRBJ2-1, with 7 bases matching TRBD2. The DNA end favors TRBJ2-7, so the J call may be wrong. CDR1 SNHLY and CDR2 FYNNEI come from the germline V gene. The CDR3 loop spans 12 amino acids. The CDR3 nucleotides read TGTGCCAGCAGGGGGGACTACAATGAGCAGTACTTC. It codes for CASRGDYNEQYF.

This clonotype was observed at least ten times. The genes are TRBV7-2 and TRBJ1-1; D not resolved. Germline CDR1 is SGHTA and CDR2 is FQGNSA. V shed 5 bases and J shed 6 bases, with 25 bases lying between them. This CDR3 contains 17 residues. The CDR3 coding sequence is TGTGCCAGCAGCCCTAAAAACTTCCGATCCTCAGGTGCTGAAGCTTTCTTT. This translates into CASSPKNFRSSGAEAFF.

This clonotype has more than one count but fewer than ten. This chain joins TRBV6-2 or TRBV6-3 and TRBJ2-5; 9 bases align to TRBD1. Germline V lookup: CDR1 MNHEY, CDR2 SVGEGT. J was trimmed by 12 bases and V by 5 bases; bases with no gene match: 7. This CDR3 is 12 amino acids long. In DNA form, the CDR3 reads TGTGCCAGCAGTAGGGGGACAGGGACGGAGTACTTC. The encoded protein is CASSRGTGTEYF.